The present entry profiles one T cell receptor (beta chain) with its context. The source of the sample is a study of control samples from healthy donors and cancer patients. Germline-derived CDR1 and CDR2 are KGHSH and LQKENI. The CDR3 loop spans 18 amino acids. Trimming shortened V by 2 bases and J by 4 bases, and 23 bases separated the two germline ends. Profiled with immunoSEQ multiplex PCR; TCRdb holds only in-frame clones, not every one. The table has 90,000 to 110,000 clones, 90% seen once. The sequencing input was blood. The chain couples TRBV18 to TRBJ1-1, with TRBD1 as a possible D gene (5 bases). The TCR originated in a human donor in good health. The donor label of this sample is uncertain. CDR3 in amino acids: CASSPLGRVRRGGTEAFF. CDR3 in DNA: TGTGCCAGCTCACCATTAGGCAGGGTACGCCGGGGGGGCACTGAAGCTTTCTTT. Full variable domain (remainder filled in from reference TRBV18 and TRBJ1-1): NAGVMQNPRHLVRRRGQEARLRCSPMKGHSHVYWYRQLPEEGLKFMVYLQKENIIDESGMPKERFSAEFPKEGPSILRIQQVVRGDSAAYFCASSPLGRVRRGGTEAFFGQGTRLTVV.